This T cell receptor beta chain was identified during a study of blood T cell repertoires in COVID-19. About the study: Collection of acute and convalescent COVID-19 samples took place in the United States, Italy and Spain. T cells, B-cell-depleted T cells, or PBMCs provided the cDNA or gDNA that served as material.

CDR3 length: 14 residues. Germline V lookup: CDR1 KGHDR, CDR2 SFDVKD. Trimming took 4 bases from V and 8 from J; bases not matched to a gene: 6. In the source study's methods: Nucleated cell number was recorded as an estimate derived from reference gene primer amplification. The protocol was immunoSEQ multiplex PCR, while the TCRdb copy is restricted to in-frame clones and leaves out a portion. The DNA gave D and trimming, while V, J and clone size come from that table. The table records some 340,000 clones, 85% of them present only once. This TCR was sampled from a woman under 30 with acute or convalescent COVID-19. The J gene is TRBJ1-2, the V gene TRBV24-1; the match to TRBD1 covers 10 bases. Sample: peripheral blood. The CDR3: CATSDSDRGNGYTF. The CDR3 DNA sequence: TGTGCCACCAGTGACTCGGACAGGGGGAACGGCTACACCTTC.